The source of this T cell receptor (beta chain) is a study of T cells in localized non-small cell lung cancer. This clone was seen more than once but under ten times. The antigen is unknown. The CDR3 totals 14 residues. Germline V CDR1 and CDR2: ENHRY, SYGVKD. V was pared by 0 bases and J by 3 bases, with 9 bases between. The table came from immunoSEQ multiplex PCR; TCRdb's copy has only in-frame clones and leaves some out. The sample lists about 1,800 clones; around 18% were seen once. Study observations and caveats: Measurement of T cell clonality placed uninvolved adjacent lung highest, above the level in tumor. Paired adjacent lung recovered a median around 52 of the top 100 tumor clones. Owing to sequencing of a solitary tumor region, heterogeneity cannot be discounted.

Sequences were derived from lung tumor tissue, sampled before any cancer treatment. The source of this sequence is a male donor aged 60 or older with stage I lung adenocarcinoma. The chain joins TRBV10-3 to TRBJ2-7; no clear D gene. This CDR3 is CAISESKFIYEQYF. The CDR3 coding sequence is TGTGCCATCAGTGAGTCGAAGTTTATCTACGAGCAGTACTTC.